The rows below give T cell receptor beta chains drawn from one sample of a study of control samples from healthy donors and cancer patients. TCRdb's copy holds only in-frame clones and misses some; the assay was immunoSEQ multiplex PCR. The sample lists some 90,000 clones, less than 90% occurring once. The sequencing sample was made of blood. These receptors came from a woman between 55 and 75 years old in good health. CDR3s include the opening cysteine and the closing phenylalanine or tryptophan. The order of the fields is V gene, clone size, J gene, D gene, CDR3 protein, CDR3 DNA. The D gene is left open where the match is weak. Clone size is stated in some rows and not others, as once, few, many or a class when expanded.

V gene: TRBV9; clone size: NA; J gene: TRBJ2-1; D gene: TRBD2; CDR3 protein: CASSVTSGSFHEQFF; CDR3 DNA: TGTGCCAGCAGCGTAACTAGCGGGAGTTTCCATGAGCAGTTCTTC
V gene: TRBV9; clone size: NA; J gene: TRBJ2-1; D gene: NA; CDR3 protein: CASSVVGNNEQFF; CDR3 DNA: TGTGCCAGCAGCGTAGTAGGAAACAATGAGCAGTTCTTC
V gene: TRBV5-1; clone size: NA; J gene: TRBJ2-1; D gene: NA; CDR3 protein: CASSLTPNRDEQFF; CDR3 DNA: TGCGCCAGCAGCCTGACACCAAACAGGGATGAGCAGTTCTTC
V gene: TRBV18; clone size: NA; J gene: TRBJ2-1; D gene: TRBD2; CDR3 protein: CASSPPWGGSYNEQFF; CDR3 DNA: TGTGCCAGCTCACCACCCTGGGGGGGTTCCTACAATGAGCAGTTCTTC
V gene: TRBV5-1; clone size: once; J gene: TRBJ2-3; D gene: NA; CDR3 protein: CASSLAVSRMTSTDTQYF; CDR3 DNA: TGCGCCAGCAGCTTGGCCGTAAGCCGGATGACTAGCACAGATACGCAGTATTTT
V gene: TRBV30; clone size: NA; J gene: TRBJ2-2; D gene: TRBD2; CDR3 protein: CAWSKGLSDGELFF; CDR3 DNA: TGTGCCTGGAGTAAGGGACTATCTGACGGGGAGTTGTTTTTT
V gene: TRBV19; clone size: NA; J gene: TRBJ1-2; D gene: NA; CDR3 protein: CASSIRANYNYGYTF; CDR3 DNA: TGTGCCAGTAGTATCAGGGCCAACTATAACTATGGCTACACCTTC
V gene: TRBV5-1; clone size: NA; J gene: TRBJ2-2; D gene: NA; CDR3 protein: CASSFHSTGELFF; CDR3 DNA: TGCGCCAGCAGCTTTCACAGCACCGGGGAGCTGTTTTTT
V gene: TRBV13; clone size: NA; J gene: TRBJ2-7; D gene: TRBD2; CDR3 protein: CASSPRLAGDSYEQYF; CDR3 DNA: TGTGCCAGCAGCCCCCGACTAGCCGGTGATTCCTACGAGCAGTACTTC
V gene: TRBV7-3; clone size: NA; J gene: TRBJ2-1; D gene: TRBD2; CDR3 protein: CASSPSLAGVNEQFF; CDR3 DNA: TGTGCCAGCAGCCCATCCCTAGCGGGAGTCAATGAGCAGTTCTTC
V gene: TRBV21-1; clone size: NA; J gene: TRBJ2-3; D gene: NA; CDR3 protein: CASSLDPGLAGDTQYF; CDR3 DNA: TGTGCCAGCAGTCTTGATCCGGGACTAGCGGGAGATACGCAGTATTTT
V gene: TRBV2; clone size: NA; J gene: TRBJ2-7; D gene: NA; CDR3 protein: CASSRVDEQYF; CDR3 DNA: TGTGCCAGCAGCAGGGTCGACGAGCAGTACTTC
V gene: TRBV7-8; clone size: NA; J gene: TRBJ2-4; D gene: NA; CDR3 protein: CASSLNRRLAKNIQYF; CDR3 DNA: TGTGCCAGCAGCTTAAACAGGAGGCTAGCCAAAAACATTCAGTACTTC
V gene: TRBV7-2; clone size: NA; J gene: TRBJ1-6; D gene: TRBD1; CDR3 protein: CASSLTGGGNSPLHF; CDR3 DNA: TGTGCCAGCAGCTTAACAGGGGGCGGTAATTCACCCCTCCACTTT
V gene: TRBV4-1; clone size: NA; J gene: TRBJ1-3; D gene: NA; CDR3 protein: CASSRVRGLGNGNTIYF; CDR3 DNA: TGCGCCAGCAGCCGCGTGCGTGGTTTAGGTAATGGAAACACCATATATTTT
V gene: TRBV7-2; clone size: NA; J gene: TRBJ1-6; D gene: NA; CDR3 protein: CASSYSTGLGGPLHF; CDR3 DNA: TGTGCCAGCAGCTACTCAACCGGGCTCGGAGGACCCCTCCACTTT
V gene: TRBV25-1; clone size: once; J gene: TRBJ2-7; D gene: TRBD2; CDR3 protein: CASRTSGSSYEQYF; CDR3 DNA: TGTGCCAGCAGAACTAGCGGGAGCTCCTACGAGCAGTACTTC
V gene: TRBV15; clone size: NA; J gene: TRBJ2-1; D gene: TRBD2; CDR3 protein: CATSRDFITSGGLGLNEQFF; CDR3 DNA: TGTGCCACCAGCAGAGATTTTATCACTAGCGGGGGTCTAGGTCTAAATGAGCAGTTCTTC
V gene: TRBV4-2; clone size: NA; J gene: TRBJ1-6; D gene: NA; CDR3 protein: CASSQRVSRAEFWPLHF; CDR3 DNA: TGTGCCAGCAGCCAAAGAGTATCCAGGGCCGAGTTTTGGCCCCTCCACTTT
V gene: TRBV9; clone size: NA; J gene: TRBJ1-3; D gene: NA; CDR3 protein: CASSWTAEGNTIYF; CDR3 DNA: TGTGCCAGCAGCTGGACAGCTGAGGGAAACACCATATATTTT
V gene: TRBV10-1; clone size: once; J gene: TRBJ1-5; D gene: NA; CDR3 protein: CASSDSNQPQHF; CDR3 DNA: TGCGCCAGCAGTGATAGCAATCAGCCCCAGCATTTT
V gene: TRBV20-1; clone size: NA; J gene: TRBJ1-2; D gene: NA; CDR3 protein: CSASNPENYGYTF; CDR3 DNA: TGCAGTGCTAGTAACCCAGAGAACTATGGCTACACCTTC
V gene: TRBV5-1; clone size: NA; J gene: TRBJ2-3; D gene: NA; CDR3 protein: CASGQMAGTDTQYF; CDR3 DNA: TGCGCCAGCGGCCAAATGGCGGGCACAGATACGCAGTATTTT
V gene: TRBV11-2; clone size: few; J gene: TRBJ2-3; D gene: TRBD2; CDR3 protein: CASHVAGGTDTQYF; CDR3 DNA: TGTGCCAGCCATGTAGCGGGAGGCACAGATACGCAGTATTTT
V gene: TRBV20-1; clone size: NA; J gene: TRBJ1-1; D gene: NA; CDR3 protein: CSASYRSYTEAFF; CDR3 DNA: TGCAGTGCTAGTTATCGCAGCTACACTGAAGCTTTCTTT
V gene: TRBV19; clone size: NA; J gene: TRBJ1-2; D gene: TRBD1; CDR3 protein: CASRRTGGNYGYTF; CDR3 DNA: TGTGCCAGTAGAAGGACAGGGGGAAACTATGGCTACACCTTC
V gene: TRBV5-4; clone size: NA; J gene: TRBJ2-3; D gene: TRBD2; CDR3 protein: CASSLDSGVGNTQYF; CDR3 DNA: TGTGCCAGCAGCTTGGATAGCGGGGTGGGGAATACGCAGTATTTT
V gene: TRBV29-1; clone size: NA; J gene: TRBJ2-3; D gene: TRBD2; CDR3 protein: CSVEGTAGAQDTQYF; CDR3 DNA: TGCAGCGTTGAAGGGACAGCGGGAGCACAGGATACGCAGTATTTT
V gene: TRBV28; clone size: NA; J gene: TRBJ2-7; D gene: NA; CDR3 protein: CASSLFPYEQYF; CDR3 DNA: TGTGCCAGCAGTTTATTTCCCTACGAGCAGTACTTC
V gene: TRBV3-1/TRBV3-2; clone size: NA; J gene: TRBJ2-5; D gene: TRBD2; CDR3 protein: CASSQVGASGQETQYF; CDR3 DNA: TGTGCCAGCAGCCAAGTCGGGGCTAGCGGCCAAGAGACCCAGTACTTC
V gene: TRBV19; clone size: NA; J gene: TRBJ2-2; D gene: NA; CDR3 protein: CASMRDRPTGELFF; CDR3 DNA: TGTGCCAGTATGCGGGACAGACCCACCGGGGAGCTGTTTTTT
V gene: TRBV12-3/TRBV12-4; clone size: NA; J gene: TRBJ2-1; D gene: NA; CDR3 protein: CASSLGRREQFF; CDR3 DNA: TGTGCCAGCAGTTTAGGGCGAAGAGAGCAGTTCTTC
V gene: TRBV5-6; clone size: NA; J gene: TRBJ1-1; D gene: NA; CDR3 protein: CASSLGRGITEAFF; CDR3 DNA: TGTGCCAGCAGCTTGGGGAGGGGTATCACTGAAGCTTTCTTT
V gene: TRBV4-2; clone size: NA; J gene: TRBJ1-5; D gene: NA; CDR3 protein: CASSQEGYSNQPQHF; CDR3 DNA: TGTGCCAGCAGCCAAGAGGGCTATAGCAATCAGCCCCAGCATTTT
V gene: TRBV5-1; clone size: NA; J gene: TRBJ2-5; D gene: TRBD2; CDR3 protein: CASSDDRDLAGAETQYF; CDR3 DNA: TGCGCCAGCAGCGATGATCGAGACCTAGCGGGGGCAGAGACCCAGTACTTC
V gene: TRBV29-1; clone size: NA; J gene: TRBJ1-1; D gene: NA; CDR3 protein: CSVRGDLEAFF; CDR3 DNA: TGCAGCGTTCGAGGGGATCTGGAGGCTTTCTTT
V gene: TRBV21-1; clone size: NA; J gene: TRBJ1-6; D gene: NA; CDR3 protein: CASSKVNRSYNSPLHF; CDR3 DNA: TGTGCCAGCAGCAAAGTTAACCGGTCTTATAATTCACCCCTCCACTTT
V gene: TRBV2; clone size: NA; J gene: TRBJ1-2; D gene: NA; CDR3 protein: CASRGGNYGYTF; CDR3 DNA: TGTGCCAGCAGAGGAGGGAACTATGGCTACACCTTC
V gene: TRBV11-2; clone size: few; J gene: TRBJ2-7; D gene: TRBD1; CDR3 protein: CASGQGAYEQYF; CDR3 DNA: TGTGCCAGCGGACAGGGGGCCTACGAGCAGTACTTC
V gene: TRBV12-3/TRBV12-4; clone size: NA; J gene: TRBJ2-2; D gene: NA; CDR3 protein: CASSPRNTGELFF; CDR3 DNA: TGTGCCAGCAGTCCCAGGAACACCGGGGAGCTGTTTTTT
V gene: TRBV30; clone size: NA; J gene: TRBJ1-1; D gene: NA; CDR3 protein: CAWSVQENTEAFF; CDR3 DNA: TGTGCCTGGAGCGTACAGGAAAACACTGAAGCTTTCTTT
V gene: TRBV30; clone size: once; J gene: TRBJ1-6; D gene: TRBD1; CDR3 protein: CAWSPRDRTPSPLHF; CDR3 DNA: TGTGCCTGGAGCCCCCGGGACAGAACCCCTTCACCCCTCCACTTT
V gene: TRBV10-3; clone size: NA; J gene: TRBJ2-2; D gene: TRBD1; CDR3 protein: CAISLDRGHTGELFF; CDR3 DNA: TGTGCCATCAGCCTTGACAGGGGCCACACCGGGGAGCTGTTTTTT
V gene: TRBV4-3; clone size: NA; J gene: TRBJ1-1; D gene: NA; CDR3 protein: CASSQGVRNTEAFF; CDR3 DNA: TGCGCCAGCAGCCAAGGGGTCAGGAACACTGAAGCTTTCTTT
V gene: TRBV27; clone size: NA; J gene: TRBJ2-3; D gene: TRBD2; CDR3 protein: CASSRLAGPQYF; CDR3 DNA: TGTGCCAGCAGTAGACTAGCGGGCCCGCAGTATTTT
V gene: TRBV18; clone size: NA; J gene: TRBJ2-7; D gene: NA; CDR3 protein: CASSLDPTVKVF; CDR3 DNA: TGTGCCAGCTCACTAGACCCTACCGTCAAGGTTTTC
V gene: TRBV4-1; clone size: NA; J gene: TRBJ2-2; D gene: TRBD1; CDR3 protein: CASRQGQSTGELFF; CDR3 DNA: TGCGCCAGCAGACAGGGACAGAGCACCGGGGAGCTGTTTTTT
V gene: TRBV6-6; clone size: few; J gene: TRBJ2-1; D gene: TRBD1; CDR3 protein: CASSRPVYRGRYNEQFF; CDR3 DNA: TGTGCCAGCAGTCGACCCGTGTACAGGGGAAGATACAATGAGCAGTTCTTC
V gene: TRBV3-1/TRBV3-2; clone size: NA; J gene: TRBJ2-2; D gene: TRBD2; CDR3 protein: CASGELAGGAGELFF; CDR3 DNA: TGTGCCAGCGGCGAACTAGCGGGGGGGGCCGGGGAGCTGTTTTTT
V gene: TRBV19; clone size: NA; J gene: TRBJ1-2; D gene: TRBD1; CDR3 protein: CASRATGGNGYTF; CDR3 DNA: TGTGCCAGTAGGGCCACAGGGGGCAATGGCTACACCTTC
V gene: TRBV18; clone size: NA; J gene: TRBJ2-7; D gene: NA; CDR3 protein: CASSPERARRNEQYF; CDR3 DNA: TGTGCCAGCTCACCGGAGAGGGCGAGAAGGAACGAGCAGTACTTC
V gene: TRBV14; clone size: NA; J gene: TRBJ1-2; D gene: TRBD1; CDR3 protein: CASSRLNRGLNYGYTF; CDR3 DNA: TGTGCCAGCAGCCGCCTAAACAGGGGGCTCAACTATGGCTACACCTTC
V gene: TRBV4-1; clone size: NA; J gene: TRBJ1-5; D gene: NA; CDR3 protein: CASSRQYSNQPQHF; CDR3 DNA: TGCGCCAGCAGCCGACAGTATAGCAATCAGCCCCAGCATTTT
V gene: TRBV14; clone size: NA; J gene: TRBJ2-1; D gene: NA; CDR3 protein: CASSQVGAVNEQFF; CDR3 DNA: TGTGCCAGCAGCCAAGTGGGGGCGGTTAATGAGCAGTTCTTC
V gene: TRBV15; clone size: NA; J gene: TRBJ2-6; D gene: NA; CDR3 protein: CATSDSSGANVLTF; CDR3 DNA: TGTGCCACCAGTGACAGCTCTGGGGCCAACGTCCTGACTTTC
V gene: TRBV10-3; clone size: NA; J gene: TRBJ1-6; D gene: TRBD1; CDR3 protein: CAIWTGTNSPLHF; CDR3 DNA: TGTGCCATTTGGACAGGGACTAATTCACCCCTCCACTTT
V gene: TRBV7-2; clone size: once; J gene: TRBJ1-2; D gene: TRBD1; CDR3 protein: CASSPGQGKSGYTF; CDR3 DNA: TGTGCCAGCAGCCCGGGACAGGGGAAAAGCGGCTACACCTTC
V gene: TRBV2; clone size: once; J gene: TRBJ1-1; D gene: TRBD1; CDR3 protein: CASREGGWEEAFF; CDR3 DNA: TGTGCCAGCAGAGAAGGGGGCTGGGAGGAAGCTTTCTTT
V gene: TRBV3-1/TRBV3-2; clone size: NA; J gene: TRBJ1-2; D gene: TRBD1; CDR3 protein: CASSQRGDSSPYGYTF; CDR3 DNA: TGTGCCAGCAGCCAAAGAGGGGACAGTTCCCCCTATGGCTACACCTTC